This T cell receptor beta chain was profiled in a study of blood T cell repertoires in COVID-19. Overall study context: COVID-19 samples collected from the United States, Italy and Spain covered acute and convalescent phases.

Some clones are missing from TCRdb's copy, which holds only in-frame ones; the method was immunoSEQ multiplex PCR. This sample has about 170,000 clones; around nine tenths occur once, and the top ten carry over 3.5%. The V gene lost 3 bases and the J gene lost 4 bases, with 14 bases spanning the gap. This CDR3 has 14 residues. Germline V lookup: CDR1 SGHKS, CDR2 YYEKEE (reference sequence). This clone was recorded a few times. The clonotype originates from a man younger than 35 with active or convalescent COVID-19. This sequence joins TRBV5-5 and TRBJ2-7, with a weak D call TRBD1 (5 bases). The source material was peripheral blood. The CDR3 spells CASSWGPLGYEQYF. The CDR3 DNA is TGTGCCAGCAGCTGGGGCCCCTTGGGGTACGAGCAGTACTTC.